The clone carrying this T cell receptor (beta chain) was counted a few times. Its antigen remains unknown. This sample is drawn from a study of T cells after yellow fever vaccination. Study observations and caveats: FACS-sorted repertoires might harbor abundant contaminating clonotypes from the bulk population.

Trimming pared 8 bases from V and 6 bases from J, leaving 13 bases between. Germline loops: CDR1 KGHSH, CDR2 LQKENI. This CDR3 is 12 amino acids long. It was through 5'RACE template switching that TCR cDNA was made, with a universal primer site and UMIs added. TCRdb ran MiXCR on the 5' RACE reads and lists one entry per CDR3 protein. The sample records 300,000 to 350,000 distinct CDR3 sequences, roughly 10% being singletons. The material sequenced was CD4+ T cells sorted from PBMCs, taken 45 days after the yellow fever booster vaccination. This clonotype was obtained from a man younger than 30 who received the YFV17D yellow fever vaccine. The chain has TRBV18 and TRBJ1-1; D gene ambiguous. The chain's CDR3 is CASASRYAEAFF. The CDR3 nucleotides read TGTGCCAGCGCAAGCCGTTACGCTGAAGCTTTCTTT.